This T cell receptor beta chain was retrieved from a study of blood T cell repertoires in COVID-19. Background on the study: The study drew acute and convalescent COVID-19 samples from the United States, Italy and Spain.

In the original workflow: From reference gene primer amplification, estimates of nucleated cell counts were derived. Profiling relied on immunoSEQ multiplex PCR, and the TCRdb table lists in-frame clones only, not all of them. V and J calls and clone size come straight from that table; D and trimming were deduced from the DNA. The sample shows approximately 89,000 clones, about 95% of them seen only once. This receptor was identified in a human donor with active COVID-19. The donor label of this sample is uncertain. The sample was peripheral blood.

CDR3 coding DNA: TGTGCCAGTAGCCCTGGAGGTGCGTTGGGAGAGACCCAGTACTTC. This encodes CASSPGGALGETQYF. The J gene is TRBJ2-5, the V gene TRBV19; D possibly corresponds to TRBD2 (5 bases). The CDR3 covers 15 residues. V lost 6 bases and J lost 4, with 18 bases in between. Germline V gene lookup returns CDR1 LNHDA and CDR2 SQIVND (reference sequence).